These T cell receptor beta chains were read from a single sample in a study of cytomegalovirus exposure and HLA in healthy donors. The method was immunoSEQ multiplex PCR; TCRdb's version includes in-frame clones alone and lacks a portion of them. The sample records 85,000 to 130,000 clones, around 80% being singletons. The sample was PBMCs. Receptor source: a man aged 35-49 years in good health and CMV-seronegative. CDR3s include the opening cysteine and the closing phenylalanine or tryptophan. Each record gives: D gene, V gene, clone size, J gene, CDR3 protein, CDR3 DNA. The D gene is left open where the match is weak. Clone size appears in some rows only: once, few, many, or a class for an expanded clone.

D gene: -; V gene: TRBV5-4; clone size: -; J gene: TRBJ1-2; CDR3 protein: CASSWGGGGVYGYTF; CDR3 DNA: TGTGCCAGCAGCTGGGGCGGGGGGGGCGTCTATGGCTACACCTTC
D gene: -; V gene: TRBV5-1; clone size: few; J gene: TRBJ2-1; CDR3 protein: CASNSREGLVFF; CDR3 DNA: TGCGCCAGCAACTCCCGGGAAGGGTTGGTGTTCTTC
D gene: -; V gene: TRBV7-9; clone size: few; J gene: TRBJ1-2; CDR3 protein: CASSPGRRLIYGYTF; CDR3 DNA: TGTGCCAGCAGCCCCGGGAGGCGTCTCATCTATGGCTACACCTTC
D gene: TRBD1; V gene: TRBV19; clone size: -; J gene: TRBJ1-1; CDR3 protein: CASRNRGGTEAFF; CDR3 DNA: TGTGCCAGTAGAAACAGGGGTGGCACTGAAGCTTTCTTT
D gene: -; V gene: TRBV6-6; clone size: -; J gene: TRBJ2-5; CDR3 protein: CASSYSMSVQETQYF; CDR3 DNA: TGTGCCAGCAGTTACTCGATGTCGGTACAAGAGACCCAGTACTTC
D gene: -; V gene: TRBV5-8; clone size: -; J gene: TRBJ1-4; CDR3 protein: CASSSGQIATNEKLFF; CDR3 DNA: TGTGCCAGCAGCTCCGGACAGATTGCAACTAATGAAAAACTGTTTTTT
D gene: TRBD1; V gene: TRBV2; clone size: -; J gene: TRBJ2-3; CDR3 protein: CASKATGGLGTQYF; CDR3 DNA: TGTGCCAGCAAGGCGACAGGGGGCTTGGGTACGCAGTATTTT
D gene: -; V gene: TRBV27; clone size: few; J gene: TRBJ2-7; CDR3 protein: CRLKVTYQPFRYF; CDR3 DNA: TGCCGACTCAAGGTAACATACCAACCGTTCAGGTACTTC
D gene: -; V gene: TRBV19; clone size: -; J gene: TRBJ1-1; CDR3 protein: CASSISGSVNTEAFF; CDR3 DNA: TGTGCCAGTAGTATCTCAGGGTCAGTGAACACTGAAGCTTTCTTT
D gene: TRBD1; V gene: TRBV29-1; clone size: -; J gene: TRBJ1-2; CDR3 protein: CSVAPGQGVYGYTF; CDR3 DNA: TGCAGCGTGGCACCGGGACAGGGGGTCTATGGCTACACCTTC
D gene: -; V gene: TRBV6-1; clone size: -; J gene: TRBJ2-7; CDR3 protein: CASRGGSSPPYEQYF; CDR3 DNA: TGTGCCAGCAGGGGGGGATCCTCTCCCCCCTACGAGCAGTACTTC
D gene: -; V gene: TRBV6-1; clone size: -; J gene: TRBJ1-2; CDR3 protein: CASSEAIRGGYTF; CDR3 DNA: TGTGCCAGCAGTGAAGCGATTCGGGGAGGCTACACCTTC
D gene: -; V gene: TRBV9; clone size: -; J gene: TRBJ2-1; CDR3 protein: CASSVGAGRHEQFF; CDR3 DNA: TGTGCCAGCAGCGTAGGGGCAGGCCGGCATGAGCAGTTCTTC
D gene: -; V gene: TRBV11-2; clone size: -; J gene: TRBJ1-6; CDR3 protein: CASSFSGYGETPLHF; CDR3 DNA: TGTGCCAGCAGCTTCAGTGGTTACGGGGAGACACCCCTCCACTTT
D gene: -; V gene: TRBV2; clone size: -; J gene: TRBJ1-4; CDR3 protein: CASRPTAGAEKLFF; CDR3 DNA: TGTGCCAGCAGACCGACCGCAGGGGCTGAAAAACTGTTTTTT